This entry lists 24 T cell receptor beta chains sequenced from one sample in a study of blood T cell repertoires in COVID-19. Only in-frame clones appear in the TCRdb table, and some are missing; sequencing was by immunoSEQ multiplex PCR. The repertoire consists of roughly 250,000 clones, with around nine tenths occurring once and the leading ten covering under 2.5%. The sequencing sample was made of peripheral blood. These receptors were collected from a woman aged 40 to 50 who had recovered from COVID-19.

This chain connects TRBV1 to TRBJ1-5. TRBV1 is designated a pseudogene. This CDR3 is built from 17 residues. As DNA, the CDR3 is TGCACCAGCAGCCAAGATTTCGGGGAGATCGGCAATCAGCCCCAGCATTTT. Translating it yields CTSSQDFGEIGNQPQHF.

This chain joins TRBV28 and TRBJ1-2, with 8 bases identical to TRBD1. Germline loops: CDR1 MDHEN, CDR2 SYDVKM. The CDR3 runs to 12 residues. The J segment lost 4 bases and the V segment lost 10 bases, leaving 5 bases of the junction unmatched. CDR3 sequence reads: CATVTGGYGYTF. For the CDR3, the DNA is TGTGCCACCGTTACAGGGGGCTATGGCTACACCTTC.

The chain links TRBV14 to TRBJ1-1; 8 nucleotides line up with TRBD1. V was pared by 4 bases and J by 0 bases, with 4 bases of the junction left unmatched. Per the germline V gene, CDR1 is SGHDN and CDR2 is FVKESK. The CDR3 is made up of 15 amino acids. The DNA for the CDR3 is TGTGCCAGCAGCCGTCGACAGGGGATGAACACTGAAGCTTTCTTT. Translated, it gives CASSRRQGMNTEAFF.

J is TRBJ1-5 and V is TRBV24-1; 8 bases line up with TRBD1. The junction had 7 bases not matched to a gene; V was cut back by 4 bases and J by 3 bases. Germline lookup yields CDR1 KGHDR and CDR2 SFDVKD. The CDR3 runs 16 residues. The CDR3 DNA sequence: TGTGCCACCAGTGACCCAAGACAGGGGATCAATCAGCCCCAGCATTTT. Translating it yields CATSDPRQGINQPQHF.

This clone was observed a single time. This sequence joins TRBV7-2 and TRBJ1-5, with D tentatively TRBD1 (5 bases). CDR1 and CDR2 from the germline V gene are SGHTA and FQGNSA. This CDR3 region has 15 residues. The V and J ends lost 5 bases and 6 bases respectively, with 17 bases between them. CDR3 amino acids: CASSLGAGLGQPQHF. The DNA for the CDR3 is TGTGCCAGCAGCCTAGGGGCAGGGTTAGGTCAGCCCCAGCATTTT.

The gene calls are TRBV7-9 and TRBJ2-2, with TRBD1 matching over 10 bases. In germline, CDR1 is SEHNR, CDR2 FQNEAQ (reference sequence). The CDR3 runs 19 residues. The J segment lost 4 bases and the V segment lost 0 bases, leaving 11 bases of the junction unmatched. In DNA form, the CDR3 reads TGTGCCAGCAGCTTAGCTAACAGGGGACAGGGGCTGAGCACCGGGGAGCTGTTTTTT. Translation gives CASSLANRGQGLSTGELFF.

This chain uses TRBV28 with TRBJ2-5; 8 nucleotides align to TRBD2. The CDR3 totals 15 residues. J was trimmed by 0 bases and V by 3 bases; bases with no gene match: 3. CDR1 MDHEN and CDR2 SYDVKM come from the germline V gene. The DNA for the CDR3 is TGTGCCAGCAGTTTCGGGGGGGGGCACCAAGAGACCCAGTACTTC. Protein sequence: CASSFGGGHQETQYF. Together with reference TRBV28 and TRBJ2-5, the CDR3 gives the full variable domain: DVKVTQSSRYLVKRTGEKVFLECVQDMDHENMFWYRQDPGLGLRLIYFSYDVKMKEKGDIPEGYSVSREKKERFSLILESASTNQTSMYLCASSFGGGHQETQYFGPGTRLLVL.

The CDR3 sequence: CASRGSGGYEQYF. For the CDR3, the DNA is TGTGCCAGCAGGGGTAGCGGGGGCTACGAGCAGTACTTC. The V and J genes are TRBV28 and TRBJ2-7; 9 nucleotides match TRBD2. With V trimmed by 6 bases and J by 3 bases, 3 bases remained unmatched. Germline V gene data show CDR1 as MDHEN and CDR2 as SYDVKM. The CDR3 has 13 residues.

V and J are TRBV7-6 and TRBJ2-2, with D tentatively TRBD2 (6 bases). Germline V gives CDR1 SGHVS, CDR2 FNYEAQ. The CDR3 contains 16 residues. The V and J ends lost 5 bases and 0 bases respectively, with 13 bases between them. This CDR3 is CASSALARANTGELFF. Here the CDR3 DNA reads TGTGCCAGCAGCGCACTAGCTAGGGCGAACACCGGGGAGCTGTTTTTT.

The J gene is TRBJ2-1, the V gene TRBV14, with 7 bases matching TRBD1. There are 13 residues in the CDR3. CDR1 is SGHDN, CDR2 FVKESK, per germline. Trimming at V came to 4 bases and at J to 7 bases, leaving 4 bases not matched to a gene. The CDR3 bases are TGTGCCAGCAGCCGACAGGGCTGGAATGAGCAGTTCTTC. This sequence encodes CASSRQGWNEQFF.

The J gene is TRBJ2-7, the V gene TRBV6-5; D may be TRBD1 (7 bases). Trimming left V 2 bases short and J 2 bases short, with 16 bases between. The germline V gene encodes CDR1 MNHEY and CDR2 SVGAGI. The CDR3 covers 16 residues. The CDR3 sequence is CASSYPGQGGTYEQYF. DNA for the CDR3: TGTGCCAGCAGTTACCCGGGTCAGGGGGGTACCTACGAGCAGTACTTC.

The genes are TRBV5-4 and TRBJ1-1; D may be TRBD1 (5 bases). CDR1 is SGHNT, CDR2 YYREEE, per germline (reference sequence). The CDR3 length is 15 residues. V shed 4 bases and J shed 0 bases, with 13 bases lying between them. The CDR3 nucleotides read TGTGCCAGCAGCACCGCTGGGGCCATGAACACTGAAGCTTTCTTT. As protein: CASSTAGAMNTEAFF.

The J gene is TRBJ2-1, the V gene TRBV27, with 11 bases that match TRBD2. The CDR3 length is 17 residues. J gave up 4 bases and V 5 bases, and 10 bases lay outside the gene matches. The germline gives CDR1 MNHEY, CDR2 SMNVEV (reference sequence). This CDR3 is CASSQSPGTSGYNEQFF. The CDR3 DNA reads as TGTGCCAGCAGTCAATCCCCCGGGACTAGCGGTTACAATGAGCAGTTCTTC.

The chain couples TRBV18 to TRBJ2-1; perhaps TRBD2 as D (5 bases). The CDR3 is 15 amino acids. The germline V and J ends were trimmed by 5 bases and 3 bases, with 14 bases remaining between them. CDR1 and CDR2 (germline): KGHSH, LQKENI. Here the CDR3 reads CASSSGSGNYNEQFF. CDR3 coding DNA: TGTGCCAGCTCAAGTGGGAGTGGTAACTACAATGAGCAGTTCTTC.

The chain joins TRBV11-2 to TRBJ2-1; 9 bases agree with TRBD2. The ends lost 2 bases at V and 7 bases at J; junction bases unmatched: 9. Germline values: CDR1 SGHAT, CDR2 FQNNGV. This CDR3 has 16 amino acids. The CDR3: CASSLPRASGRNEQFF. The CDR3 nucleotides are TGTGCCAGCAGCTTACCTCGCGCGAGCGGGAGGAATGAGCAGTTCTTC.

The V gene is TRBV5-1, the J gene TRBJ2-7; tentatively, D is TRBD1 (5 bases). Germline V gives CDR1 SGHRS, CDR2 YFSETQ. The germline V and J ends were trimmed by 2 bases and 1 base, with 13 bases remaining between them. The length of the CDR3 is 15 residues. CDR3 in DNA: TGCGCCAGCAGCTTAGGTACAGGAACTTCCTACGAGCAGTACTTC. Translation gives CASSLGTGTSYEQYF.

CDR3 residues: CASSLVSGLYRSPLHF. The CDR3 DNA reads TGTGCCAGCAGCTTAGTCTCAGGGTTGTATAGGTCACCCCTCCACTTT. This sequence joins TRBV11-2 and TRBJ1-6, with D tentatively TRBD1 (5 bases). This CDR3 region has 16 residues. The germline gives CDR1 SGHAT, CDR2 FQNNGV. Trimming cost V 1 base and J 10 bases, with 17 bases left between them.

In its sample, this clone was seen once. The gene calls are TRBV11-2 and TRBJ2-7, with TRBD1 identical over 8 bases. Trimming cost V 3 bases and J 2 bases; bases outside gene matches: 12. The CDR3 sequence is 17 residues long. Germline V gene sequence: CDR1 SGHAT, CDR2 FQNNGV. DNA of the CDR3: TGTGCCAGCAGCTTTGAATTACGGACAGGGCTGACCTACGAGCAGTACTTC. Its translation is CASSFELRTGLTYEQYF. The whole variable domain, filled in from reference TRBV11-2 and TRBJ2-7, reads EAGVAQSPRYKIIEKRQSVAFWCNPISGHATLYWYQQILGQGPKLLIQFQNNGVVDDSQLPKDRFSAERLKGVDSTLKIQPAKLEDSAVYLCASSFELRTGLTYEQYFGPGTRLTVT.

CDR3: CASSIGRGLEKLFF. The CDR3 nucleotides read TGTGCCAGCTCTATTGGCAGGGGGCTTGAAAAACTGTTTTTT. The V and J genes are TRBV7-9 and TRBJ1-4, with 8 bases identical to TRBD1. V gave up 8 bases and J gave up 7 bases; unmatched junction bases: 9. The length of the CDR3 is 14 residues. CDR1 SEHNR and CDR2 FQNEAQ come from the germline V gene (reference sequence).

V usage is TRBV21-1 and J usage is TRBJ1-3. TRBV21-1 is an annotated pseudogene. This CDR3 is 14 amino acids long. The CDR3 DNA follows: TGTGCCAGCAGCGTCCCCCTCTCTGGAAACACCATATATTTT. It yields the protein CASSVPLSGNTIYF.

The rearrangement joins TRBV4-3 to TRBJ2-1; a weak D match, TRBD1 (6 bases). This CDR3 is 14 amino acids long. Germline CDR1 reads LGHNA; CDR2 reads YSLEER. V was clipped by 4 bases and J by 9 bases, with 16 bases between them. The CDR3 here is CASSPWWGPVEQFF. For the CDR3, the DNA is TGCGCCAGCAGCCCTTGGTGGGGGCCCGTTGAGCAGTTCTTC.

The chain is built from TRBV25-1 and TRBJ2-7; a weak D match, TRBD2 (6 bases). Germline V gene data show CDR1 as MGHDK and CDR2 as SYGVNS. This CDR3 spans 14 amino acids. V was clipped by 2 bases and J by 3 bases, with 11 bases between them. CDR3 nucleotides: TGTGCCAGCAGTGAAAGCGGGCCTATCTACGAGCAGTACTTC. This translates into CASSESGPIYEQYF.

This clone has at least ten counts. The CDR3 here is CASSLGLAEYEQYF. CDR3 nucleotide sequence: TGTGCCAGCAGCTTGGGGCTAGCGGAATACGAGCAGTACTTC. This chain links TRBV5-4 with TRBJ2-7, with 7 bases matching TRBD2. CDR3 length: 14 amino acids. The germline gives CDR1 SGHNT, CDR2 YYREEE (reference sequence). V was pared by 0 bases and J by 4 bases, with 4 bases of the junction left unmatched.

The gene calls are TRBV4-2 and TRBJ2-2, with D perhaps matching TRBD2 (6 bases). CDR1 and CDR2 from the germline V gene are LGHNA and YNFKEQ. V lost 0 bases and J lost 2, with 16 bases in between. The CDR3 covers 18 residues. Here the CDR3 reads CASSQEEGWTLNTGELFF. The CDR3 DNA reads TGTGCCAGCAGCCAAGAGGAGGGGTGGACTTTAAACACCGGGGAGCTGTTTTTT.